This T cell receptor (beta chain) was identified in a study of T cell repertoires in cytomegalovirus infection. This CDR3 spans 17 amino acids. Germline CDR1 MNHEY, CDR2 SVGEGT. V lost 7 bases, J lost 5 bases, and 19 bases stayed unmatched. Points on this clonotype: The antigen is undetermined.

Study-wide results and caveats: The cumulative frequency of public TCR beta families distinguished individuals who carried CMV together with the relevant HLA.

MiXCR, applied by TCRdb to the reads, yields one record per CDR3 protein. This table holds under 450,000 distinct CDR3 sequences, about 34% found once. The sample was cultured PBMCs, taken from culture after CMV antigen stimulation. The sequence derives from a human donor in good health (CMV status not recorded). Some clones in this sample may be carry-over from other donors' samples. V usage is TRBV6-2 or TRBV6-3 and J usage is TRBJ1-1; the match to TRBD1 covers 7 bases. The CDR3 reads CASTPRVRRQGGTEAFF. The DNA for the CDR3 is TGTGCCAGCACCCCGCGAGTGCGGCGACAGGGAGGAACTGAAGCTTTCTTT.